Presented here are 15 T cell receptor beta chains from one specimen sequenced in a study of T cell clonotyping in hematopoietic cell transplantation. The assay was immunoSEQ multiplex PCR, and TCRdb's table has in-frame clones only and misses some. The sample has some 18,000 clones; approximately 85% are singletons. The time point here: recipient sample about 28 days before transplant, after cytoreduction. The starting material was peripheral blood mononuclear cells, obtained before stem cell transplant. The receptors stem from a man over 45 with acute myeloid leukemia. Some clones in this sample may be carry-over from other donors' samples.

The chain is built from TRBV4-3 and TRBJ1-2; a possible D gene is TRBD1 (6 bases). From germline, CDR1 is LGHNA and CDR2 YSLEER. The CDR3 spans 16 residues. The V gene lost 0 bases and the J gene lost 2 bases, with 13 bases spanning the gap. Here the CDR3 reads CASSQEALGQNYGYTF. The CDR3, as DNA: TGCGCCAGCAGCCAAGAGGCGTTAGGACAGAACTATGGCTACACCTTC.

The gene calls are TRBV27 and TRBJ2-1; D perhaps matches TRBD1 (6 bases). Trimming shortened V by 9 bases and J by 3 bases, and 12 bases separated the two germline ends. CDR3 length equals 13 residues. CDR1 MNHEY and CDR2 SMNVEV come from the germline V gene (reference sequence). The CDR3 nucleotides read TGTGCCAGTAGCCCGGACAGCTACAATGAGCAGTTCTTC. Its translation is CASSPDSYNEQFF.

This clone was detected only a few times. This chain's CDR3 is CASSFGTEAFF. As DNA, the CDR3 is TGTGCCAGCTCTTTTGGGACTGAAGCTTTCTTT. The rearrangement uses TRBV25-1 and TRBJ1-1, with D uncertain. Germline lookup yields CDR1 MGHDK and CDR2 SYGVNS. CDR3 length: 11 amino acids. The V end lost 8 bases, the J end lost 5 bases, and 9 bases lay between the germline ends. Together with reference TRBV25-1 and TRBJ1-1, the CDR3 gives the full variable domain: EADIYQTPRYLVIGTGKKITLECSQTMGHDKMYWYQQDPGMELHLIHYSYGVNSTEKGDLSSESTVSRIRTEHFPLTLESARPSHTSQYLCASSFGTEAFFGQGTRLTVV.

This chain uses TRBV9 with TRBJ1-1; TRBD1 is a possible D gene (5 bases). CDR3 size: 15 residues. V lost 0 bases and J lost 5, with 14 bases in between. Per the germline V gene, CDR1 is SGDLS and CDR2 is YYNGEE. Here the CDR3 DNA reads TGTGCCAGCAGCGTAGTAGTGACAGTGGATACTGAAGCTTTCTTT. Residues: CASSVVVTVDTEAFF.

This clone was seen only a few times. The genes are TRBV5-1 and TRBJ2-3, with 8 bases that match TRBD2. Germline lookup yields CDR1 SGHRS and CDR2 YFSETQ. J was trimmed by 0 bases and V by 4 bases; bases with no gene match: 7. The CDR3 extends over 16 amino acids. CDR3 nucleotide sequence: TGCGCCAGCAGCATGGGGGCTAGCGGGAGCACAGATACGCAGTATTTT. It translates to CASSMGASGSTDTQYF.

The V and J genes are TRBV7-8 and TRBJ2-7; tentatively, D is TRBD1 or TRBD2 (5 bases each). V lost 5 bases to trimming and J lost 0 bases, with 14 bases between them. This CDR3 contains 15 residues. Per germline, CDR1 SGHVS and CDR2 FQNEAQ. CDR3 bases: TGTGCCAGCAGCCCGAGGGACCGCATCTCCTACGAGCAGTACTTC. Translation: CASSPRDRISYEQYF.

V gene TRBV19 combines with J gene TRBJ2-7, with 11 bases lining up with TRBD2. The junction had 3 bases not matched to a gene; V was cut back by 0 bases and J by 2 bases. The germline V gene encodes CDR1 LNHDA and CDR2 SQIVND (reference sequence). The CDR3 is 16 residues long. The CDR3 sequence: CASSIEGTSGAYEQYF. CDR3 DNA sequence: TGTGCCAGTAGTATAGAGGGGACTAGCGGAGCCTACGAGCAGTACTTC.

This clone is judged medium-sized. CDR3 sequence (DNA): TGTGCCAGCAGTATCGACAGGGGAGGCTCACCCCTCCACTTT. It codes for CASSIDRGGSPLHF. The chain combines TRBV6-5 with TRBJ1-6; 8 bases match TRBD1. The CDR3 sequence is 14 residues long. After removal of 5 bases from V and 10 bases from J, the junction contained 7 bases not matched to a gene. Germline V gives CDR1 MNHEY, CDR2 SVGAGI.

The chain combines TRBV11-2 with TRBJ1-1; TRBD1 aligns across 8 bases. V was clipped by 6 bases and J by 8 bases; unmatched bases: 5. This CDR3 region has 12 residues. Germline lookup yields CDR1 SGHAT and CDR2 FQNNGV. The CDR3 DNA follows: TGTGCCAGCAGACCCCGGGACAGGGAAGCTTTCTTT. It is translated as CASRPRDREAFF.

This sequence joins TRBV6-5 and TRBJ1-1; tentative D call: TRBD1 (5 bases). Per germline, CDR1 MNHEY and CDR2 SVGAGI. The V and J ends lost 0 bases and 8 bases respectively, with 7 bases between them. The CDR3 runs 12 residues. Written as DNA, the CDR3 is TGTGCCAGCAGTTACTCAGGGGTAGAAGCTTTCTTT. Its protein is CASSYSGVEAFF.

This clone was detected once. V usage is TRBV6-6 and J usage is TRBJ1-1, with 9 nucleotides matching TRBD1. There are 15 residues in the CDR3. Germline CDR1 is MNHNY and CDR2 is SVGAGI (reference sequence). Germline trimming cut 4 bases from V and 2 bases from J; bases unmatched to any gene: 5. This chain's CDR3 is CASSLWTGANTEAFF. Here the CDR3 DNA reads TGTGCCAGCAGTTTATGGACAGGGGCCAACACTGAAGCTTTCTTT.

Turning to this clone: In the same sample, other DNA sequences code for this CDR3. The chain employs TRBV2 and TRBJ1-5, with D hard to call. Germline loops: CDR1 SNHLY, CDR2 FYNNEI. The CDR3 has 14 amino acids. V was clipped by 4 bases and J by 2 bases, with 9 bases between them. CDR3 nucleotide sequence: TGTGCCAGCAGTGCCAGGACGGGCAATCAGCCCCAGCATTTT. As protein: CASSARTGNQPQHF.

This chain links TRBV6-1 with TRBJ2-2, with D hard to call. Trimming shortened V by 10 bases and J by 4 bases, and 13 bases separated the two germline ends. The CDR3 is 13 amino acids. Germline lookup yields CDR1 MNHNS and CDR2 SASEGT. The CDR3 protein is CATLPLPTGELFF. As DNA, the CDR3 is TGTGCCACCCTGCCCCTACCCACCGGGGAGCTGTTTTTT.

The chain has TRBV28 and TRBJ2-7; possibly TRBD2 for D (5 bases). V gave up 6 bases and J gave up 6 bases, with 18 bases separating them. CDR3 length: 14 residues. Germline V gene sequence: CDR1 MDHEN, CDR2 SYDVKM. CDR3 DNA sequence: TGTGCCAGCAGAGAGGACTCATCAGCGGCCGAGCAGTACTTC. This sequence encodes CASREDSSAAEQYF.

The chain links TRBV9 to TRBJ1-4; no definite D call. Trimming took off 3 bases at V and 8 bases at J, with 17 bases between the two ends. The CDR3 runs 15 residues. Germline V gene sequence: CDR1 SGDLS, CDR2 YYNGEE. The CDR3 sequence: CASSAGGVLSEKLFF. CDR3 DNA: TGTGCCAGCAGCGCTGGAGGAGTCCTGAGCGAAAAACTGTTTTTT.